The next 27 T cell receptor beta chains were all read from a single sample in a study of cytomegalovirus exposure and HLA in healthy donors. The PCR was carried out with 60 Vbeta primers and 13 Jbeta primers. The protocol was immunoSEQ multiplex PCR, while the TCRdb copy is restricted to in-frame clones and leaves out a portion. The sample has around 82,000 clones, roughly 79% seen once; the top ten hold 4.5% to 7%. Sequenced sample: PBMCs. These receptors came from a male donor in good health and CMV-seropositive.

This clone was seen only once. V is TRBV4-1 and J is TRBJ2-2; 11 positions match TRBD2. The germline V gene encodes CDR1 MGHRA and CDR2 YSYEKL. Trimming at V came to 2 bases and at J to 2 bases, leaving 4 bases not matched to a gene. The CDR3 loop spans 17 amino acids. CDR3 protein: CASSQLTSGRNTGELFF. The CDR3 bases are TGCGCCAGCAGCCAACTTACTAGCGGGAGAAACACCGGGGAGCTGTTTTTT.

The CDR3 bases are TGTGCCAGCAGCTATCCCCTGGACAGCTACGAGCAGTACTTC. It yields the protein CASSYPLDSYEQYF. The rearrangement uses TRBV7-9 and TRBJ2-7; weak D call: TRBD1 (6 bases). V gave up 4 bases and J gave up 3 bases, with 13 bases separating them. The germline V gene has CDR1 SEHNR and CDR2 FQNEAQ (reference sequence). The CDR3 covers 14 residues. Full variable domain (remainder filled in from reference TRBV7-9 and TRBJ2-7): DTGVSQNPRHKITKRGQNVTFRCDPISEHNRLYWYRQTLGQGPEFLTYFQNEAQLEKSRLLSDRFSAERPKGSFSTLEIQRTEQGDSAMYLCASSYPLDSYEQYFGPGTRLTVT.

With respect to this clone: Germline is not matched at one junction end, which may reflect a read error. V and J are TRBV7-9 and TRBJ2-6, with D perhaps TRBD1 (5 bases). The germline V gene encodes CDR1 SEHNR and CDR2 FQNEAQ (reference sequence). The length of the CDR3 is 14 residues. The CDR3 reads CSSSWTTGANVLTF. The CDR3 nucleotides read TGTTCCAGCAGCTGGACAACTGGGGCCAACGTCCTGACTTTC.

This clone was counted a few times. This chain links TRBV6-5 with TRBJ1-5; maybe TRBD1 (5 bases). Germline V lookup: CDR1 MNHEY, CDR2 SVGAGI. The CDR3 loop spans 13 amino acids. Trimming left V 6 bases short and J 3 bases short, with 9 bases between. CDR3 DNA sequence: TGTGCCAGCAGCGGGACTGTCAATCAGCCCCAGCATTTT. Residues: CASSGTVNQPQHF.

V is TRBV5-8 and J is TRBJ2-1; 11 bases line up with TRBD2. Germline lookup yields CDR1 SGHTS and CDR2 YDEGEE. V lost 2 bases to trimming and J lost 9 bases; unmatched junction nucleotides: 7. The CDR3 has 15 amino acids. CDR3: CASSFSGRARGEQFF. The CDR3 nucleotides read TGTGCCAGCAGCTTTAGCGGGAGGGCCCGAGGTGAGCAGTTCTTC.

V is TRBV28 and J is TRBJ1-5; D might be TRBD1 (6 bases). Between the trimmed V and J ends, which lost 5 bases and 10 bases, there was a span of 18 bases. Germline CDR1 reads MDHEN; CDR2 reads SYDVKM. There are 14 residues in the CDR3. The CDR3 region is CASSPDRTRCPQHF. The CDR3 DNA follows: TGTGCCAGCAGTCCAGACAGGACCCGTTGCCCCCAGCATTTT.

J is TRBJ2-7 and V is TRBV6-4; a possible D gene is TRBD2 (5 bases). V was cut by 0 bases and J by 5 bases, with 8 bases left in between. CDR3 length: 13 residues. Germline CDR1 MRHNA, CDR2 SNTAGT. The CDR3 region is CASSDSLGDEQYF. The CDR3 DNA follows: TGTGCCAGCAGTGACTCCCTCGGGGACGAGCAGTACTTC.

The rearrangement links TRBV27 to TRBJ1-5, with TRBD1 as a possible D gene (5 bases). The CDR3 is 14 amino acids. The V gene's germline CDR1 is MNHEY and CDR2 SMNVEV (reference sequence). Between the trimmed V and J ends, which lost 6 bases and 3 bases, there was a span of 12 bases. The CDR3 region is CASSLRGFNQPQHF. DNA for the CDR3: TGTGCCAGCAGCCTCCGGGGGTTCAATCAGCCCCAGCATTTT.

This clone was recorded only once. V gene TRBV28 combines with J gene TRBJ1-2, with D perhaps TRBD1 (6 bases). The CDR3 length is 16 residues. Germline loops: CDR1 MDHEN, CDR2 SYDVKM. V lost 6 bases and J 2 bases, leaving 19 bases between the germline ends. In DNA, the CDR3 is TGTGCCAGCAGAGAACCCCTTCGGACAGCAAACTATGGCTACACCTTC. It encodes CASREPLRTANYGYTF.

The V call is TRBV12-5, the J call TRBJ2-3; D is uncertain. The V gene's germline CDR1 is LGHNT and CDR2 FRNRAP. Trimming shortened V by 6 bases and J by 4 bases, and 17 bases separated the two germline ends. The CDR3 is 15 amino acids. The CDR3 bases are TGTGCTAGTGGCGTATCTTCGTTTGAGTCAGATACGCAGTATTTT. Amino acids: CASGVSSFESDTQYF.

The genes are TRBV6-5 and TRBJ2-1, with D perhaps matching TRBD1 (5 bases). This CDR3 spans 14 amino acids. In germline, CDR1 is MNHEY, CDR2 SVGAGI. Trimming pared 6 bases from V and 12 bases from J, leaving 21 bases between. CDR3 sequence reads: CASSKSAVGRGQFF. CDR3 nucleotides: TGTGCCAGCAGCAAATCTGCGGTCGGAAGGGGGCAGTTCTTC.

The V and J genes are TRBV29-1 and TRBJ2-2; 7 nucleotides align to TRBD1. Trimming at V came to 6 bases and at J to 1 base, leaving 11 bases not matched to a gene. The germline gives CDR1 SQVTM, CDR2 ANQGSEA. The length of the CDR3 is 16 residues. The CDR3 here is CSVHFVDRVNTGELFF. CDR3 bases: TGCAGCGTCCACTTTGTCGACAGGGTGAACACCGGGGAGCTGTTTTTT.

The rearrangement links TRBV29-1 to TRBJ2-1, with a tentative D call TRBD2 (6 bases). With 2 bases removed from V and 3 bases from J, the gap between germline ends came to 14 bases. This CDR3 is built from 15 residues. Germline CDR1 SQVTM, CDR2 ANQGSEA. DNA of the CDR3: TGCAGCGTTGAACCCGGACTATCCTTCTACAATGAGCAGTTCTTC. Translated: CSVEPGLSFYNEQFF.

The CDR3 is CASSLGLAGDQETQYF. In nucleotides, the CDR3 is TGTGCCAGCAGTTTGGGACTAGCGGGGGACCAAGAGACCCAGTACTTC. The genes are TRBV7-2 and TRBJ2-5; 14 bases are shared with TRBD2. Germline V gene lookup returns CDR1 SGHTA and CDR2 FQGNSA. This CDR3 region has 16 residues. With 6 bases clipped from V and 0 bases from J, the junction kept 3 bases outside the gene matches.

The chain combines TRBV4-2 with TRBJ1-2, with D uncertain. Trimming cost V 1 base and J 2 bases, with 8 bases left between them. The CDR3 runs to 14 residues. Germline V gene data show CDR1 as LGHNA and CDR2 as YNFKEQ. Here the CDR3 reads CASSQGTQNYGYTF. The CDR3, as DNA: TGTGCCAGCAGCCAAGGTACACAGAACTATGGCTACACCTTC.

The J gene is TRBJ1-5, the V gene TRBV19, with D unclear. Germline lookup yields CDR1 LNHDA and CDR2 SQIVND (reference sequence). The length of the CDR3 is 16 residues. Trimming removed 5 bases at V and 1 base at J, with 15 bases between. DNA for the CDR3: TGTGCCAGTAGTCCTTCGGGAGGTCGAAGCAATCAGCCCCAGCATTTT. This sequence encodes CASSPSGGRSNQPQHF.

V usage is TRBV2 and J usage is TRBJ2-2; D call uncertain. The germline V gene encodes CDR1 SNHLY and CDR2 FYNNEI. This CDR3 spans 14 amino acids. Trimming shortened V by 7 bases and J by 6 bases, and 15 bases separated the two germline ends. CDR3 residues: CASTGGPVAGELFF. In nucleotides, the CDR3 is TGTGCCAGCACCGGCGGCCCTGTGGCCGGGGAGCTGTTTTTT.

V usage is TRBV11-2 and J usage is TRBJ1-1; D remains ambiguous. Germline loops: CDR1 SGHAT, CDR2 FQNNGV. The germline V and J ends were trimmed by 5 bases and 4 bases, with 8 bases remaining between them. The CDR3 runs 12 residues. The DNA of the CDR3 is TGTGCCAGCAGCCTACAGACCACTGAAGCTTTCTTT. Encoded protein: CASSLQTTEAFF.

The sample holds one count of this clone. V usage is TRBV7-2 and J usage is TRBJ2-5, with D possibly matching TRBD2 (6 bases). The germline gives CDR1 SGHTA, CDR2 FQGNSA. V was shortened by 1 base and J by 7 bases, with 16 bases between the two germline ends. The CDR3 totals 15 residues. The CDR3 DNA is TGTGCCAGCAGCTTAGTGGGACCCCCGGAGGGGACCCAGTACTTC. Protein product: CASSLVGPPEGTQYF.

The rearrangement uses TRBV5-4 and TRBJ2-7; 7 bases map to TRBD2. The CDR3 loop spans 17 amino acids. V shed 4 bases, J shed 3 bases, and the junction held 16 bases outside the gene matches. Germline V gene data show CDR1 as SGHNT and CDR2 as YYREEE (reference sequence). The CDR3 DNA reads as TGTGCCAGCAGCCCCGCCGGGGGAGGGACCCTTTTCTACGAGCAGTACTTC. It is translated as CASSPAGGGTLFYEQYF.

This clone showed up just a few times. This chain links TRBV11-2 with TRBJ2-7, with 7 positions matching TRBD1. This CDR3 has 15 residues. The trim removed 6 bases at V and 2 bases at J, leaving 10 bases unmatched. From germline, CDR1 is SGHAT and CDR2 FQNNGV. The CDR3 protein is CASRKTGQITYEQYF. Written as DNA, the CDR3 is TGTGCCAGCAGGAAAACGGGACAGATCACCTACGAGCAGTACTTC.

This chain joins TRBV6-6 and TRBJ1-4; the D gene is possibly TRBD1 (5 bases). Trimming took off 2 bases at V and 8 bases at J, with 9 bases between the two ends. The CDR3 runs 13 residues. Germline values: CDR1 MNHNY, CDR2 SVGAGI (reference sequence). CDR3 residues: CASSYGTGEKLFF. DNA of the CDR3: TGTGCCAGCAGTTACGGGACTGGGGAAAAACTGTTTTTT.

In its sample, this clone was seen once. The rearrangement joins TRBV10-3 to TRBJ2-3; 9 positions agree with TRBD2. This CDR3 comprises 16 residues. V lost 4 bases to trimming and J lost 5 bases; unmatched junction nucleotides: 10. The V gene's germline CDR1 is ENHRY and CDR2 SYGVKD. CDR3: CAISVDWRGGGDTQYF. CDR3 nucleotide sequence: TGTGCCATCAGTGTGGATTGGCGGGGGGGCGGAGATACGCAGTATTTT.

The chain uses TRBV5-1 and TRBJ2-5; 11 bases line up with TRBD2. The J call is uncertain, as TRBJ2-7 better fits the DNA end. Germline-derived CDR1 and CDR2 are SGHRS and YFSETQ. CDR3 length: 14 amino acids. The CDR3 sequence is CASSTGTSGYEQYF. CDR3 DNA sequence: TGCGCCAGCAGCACCGGGACTAGCGGATACGAGCAGTACTTC.

The chain recombines TRBV4-1 with TRBJ2-2; 7 bases map to TRBD2. CDR3 length equals 16 residues. V dropped 1 base and J dropped 1; count of bases not matched to a gene: 3. The germline V gene encodes CDR1 MGHRA and CDR2 YSYEKL. CDR3 sequence: CASSQVQRGNTGELFF. The DNA of the CDR3 is TGCGCCAGCAGCCAAGTACAGCGGGGGAACACCGGGGAGCTGTTTTTT.

This chain uses TRBV4-1 with TRBJ2-7; 8 bases line up with TRBD2. V gave up 0 bases and J gave up 3 bases; unmatched junction bases: 1. The CDR3 sequence is 14 residues long. CDR1 is MGHRA and CDR2 is YSYEKL in the germline V gene. CDR3 sequence reads: CASSQEREDYEQYF. In DNA form, the CDR3 reads TGCGCCAGCAGCCAAGAGCGGGAGGACTACGAGCAGTACTTC.

The chain uses TRBV4-1 and TRBJ1-1; 8 bases are shared with TRBD1. CDR1 and CDR2 (germline): MGHRA, YSYEKL. This CDR3 has 18 residues. J gave up 8 bases and V 1 base, and 18 bases lay outside the gene matches. The CDR3 protein is CASSQAPRLGGQDPEAFF. The DNA of the CDR3 is TGCGCCAGCAGCCAAGCCCCTCGCCTCGGGGGACAGGATCCCGAAGCTTTCTTT.